These 26 T cell receptor beta chains were sequenced from one sample in a study of blood T cell repertoires in COVID-19. TCRdb keeps only in-frame clones here, not all; method: immunoSEQ multiplex PCR. The data contain some 170,000 clones, more than 80% of them singletons. Sequencing used peripheral blood. The receptor set was obtained from a woman aged 55-69 years with acute or convalescent COVID-19.

The chain recombines TRBV2 with TRBJ2-1; TRBD2 agrees at 9 bases. The CDR3 length is 23 residues. CDR1 is SNHLY, CDR2 FYNNEI, per germline. Unmatched junction bases numbered 29, after V lost 5 bases and J lost 3 bases. CDR3 protein: CASSSPGGGSRVPGTSLYNEQFF. In DNA, the CDR3 is TGTGCCAGCAGTTCCCCTGGGGGCGGGTCTAGGGTCCCCGGGACTAGCCTCTACAATGAGCAGTTCTTC.

The J gene is TRBJ1-1, the V gene TRBV6-5; D remains ambiguous. Trimming removed 2 bases at V and 3 bases at J, with 13 bases between. Germline V gene sequence: CDR1 MNHEY, CDR2 SVGAGI. The CDR3 runs 15 residues. CDR3 sequence reads: CASSYAGVGDTEAFF. CDR3 DNA sequence: TGTGCCAGCAGTTACGCCGGGGTTGGGGACACTGAAGCTTTCTTT.

V and J are TRBV18 and TRBJ2-1; 7 bases are a match to TRBD1. The CDR3 is 14 amino acids. Germline V gene lookup returns CDR1 KGHSH and CDR2 LQKENI. The V and J ends lost 2 bases and 5 bases, in that order; junction bases with no gene match: 3. CDR3 in amino acids: CASSPAQGNNEQFF. Here the CDR3 DNA reads TGTGCCAGCTCACCAGCACAGGGGAACAATGAGCAGTTCTTC.

V is TRBV19 and J is TRBJ1-2; D is unresolved. The CDR3 consists of 11 residues. V was clipped by 5 bases and J by 3 bases, with 4 bases between them. Germline V gives CDR1 LNHDA, CDR2 SQIVND (reference sequence). The CDR3 loop is CASSLDYGYTF. Written as DNA, the CDR3 is TGTGCCAGTAGTCTTGACTATGGCTACACCTTC.

V usage is TRBV5-4 and J usage is TRBJ1-2; 9 bases align to TRBD1. The V gene end was trimmed by 3 bases and the J gene end by 6 bases; junction bases not matched to a gene: 3. Germline V gives CDR1 SGHNT, CDR2 YYREEE (reference sequence). The length of the CDR3 is 13 residues. DNA of the CDR3: TGTGCCAGCAGCTCCGGGACAGGGAATGGCTACACCTTC. Amino acids: CASSSGTGNGYTF.

The V and J genes are TRBV27 and TRBJ1-4; D possibly corresponds to TRBD1 (6 bases). This CDR3 has 19 residues. Germline-derived CDR1 and CDR2 are MNHEY and SMNVEV (reference sequence). Between the trimmed V and J ends, which lost 3 bases and 4 bases, there was a span of 24 bases. This CDR3 is CASSFRGGTPRRINEKLFF. DNA of the CDR3: TGTGCCAGCAGTTTTAGGGGGGGGACCCCTCGTCGAATTAATGAAAAACTGTTTTTT. The full variable domain, its missing parts supplied by reference TRBV27 and TRBJ1-4, is EAQVTQNPRYLITVTGKKLTVTCSQNMNHEYMSWYRQDPGLGLRQIYYSMNVEVTDKGDVPEGYKVSRKEKRNFPLILESPSPNQTSLYFCASSFRGGTPRRINEKLFFGSGTQLSVL.

The J gene is TRBJ1-1, the V gene TRBV12-3 or TRBV12-4; no firm D call. V lost 3 bases and J 0 bases, leaving 5 bases between the germline ends. This CDR3 has 13 amino acids. Here the CDR3 reads CASSFLLNTEAFF. The CDR3 DNA reads TGTGCCAGCAGTTTCCTACTGAACACTGAAGCTTTCTTT.

This sequence joins TRBV19 and TRBJ2-7; TRBD1 matches 10 bases. This CDR3 is 16 amino acids long. Trimming cost V 7 bases and J 5 bases; bases outside gene matches: 14. The V gene's germline CDR1 is LNHDA and CDR2 SQIVND (reference sequence). In DNA, the CDR3 is TGTGCCAGTAACCCATCAGAGGGACAGGGGTTCGACGAGCAGTACGTC. The encoded protein is CASNPSEGQGFDEQYV.

The V call is TRBV4-1, the J call TRBJ1-2; D is unresolved. The germline gives CDR1 MGHRA, CDR2 YSYEKL. The CDR3 runs to 15 residues. V was pared by 4 bases and J by 2 bases, with 14 bases between. CDR3 loop: CASSPYSYPNYGYTF. The CDR3 DNA follows: TGCGCCAGCAGCCCCTACTCCTACCCCAACTATGGCTACACCTTC.

The rearrangement links TRBV19 to TRBJ1-5, with D unclear. The CDR3 is 16 amino acids. V lost 8 bases and J lost 0, with 17 bases in between. Germline assignment: CDR1 LNHDA and CDR2 SQIVND (reference sequence). The CDR3 reads CASSRKSTDSNQPQHF. CDR3 nucleotide sequence: TGTGCCAGTTCCCGCAAAAGCACCGATAGCAATCAGCCCCAGCATTTT.

The genes are TRBV2 and TRBJ2-2, with 7 nucleotides matching TRBD1. The CDR3 has 14 amino acids. Germline V CDR1 and CDR2: SNHLY, FYNNEI. V lost 8 bases to trimming and J lost 3 bases; unmatched junction nucleotides: 6. The DNA of the CDR3 is TGTGCCAGCTCGACAGGGTGGGACACCGGGGAGCTGTTTTTT. This codes for CASSTGWDTGELFF.

The V gene is TRBV13, the J gene TRBJ2-2; 7 positions match TRBD2. Trimming cost V 2 bases and J 4 bases; bases outside gene matches: 4. The CDR3 contains 15 residues. CDR1 and CDR2 (germline): PRHDT, FYEKMQ (reference sequence). The CDR3 DNA reads as TGTGCCAGCAGCTTAATCGGGGGGAGCACCGGGGAGCTGTTTTTT. This translates into CASSLIGGSTGELFF.

The V gene is TRBV19, the J gene TRBJ1-1; D is uncertain. CDR1 is LNHDA and CDR2 is SQIVND in the germline V gene (reference sequence). The CDR3 length is 13 residues. Trimming left V 3 bases short and J 0 bases short, with 5 bases between. The CDR3 coding sequence is TGTGCCAGTAGTATCCGGGTGAACACTGAAGCTTTCTTT. This codes for CASSIRVNTEAFF. Filled out from reference TRBV19 and TRBJ1-1, the complete variable domain reads DGGITQSPKYLFRKEGQNVTLSCEQNLNHDAMYWYRQDPGQGLRLIYYSQIVNDFQKGDIAEGYSVSREKKESFPLTVTSAQKNPTAFYLCASSIRVNTEAFFGQGTRLTVV.

V and J are TRBV3-1 (or the pseudogene TRBV3-2) and TRBJ2-2; D might be TRBD2 (6 bases). The CDR3 consists of 14 residues. Germline CDR1 is LGHDT and CDR2 is YNNKEL (reference sequence). The V and J ends lost 2 bases and 6 bases respectively, with 10 bases between them. CDR3 bases: TGTGCCAGCAGCCAACGGGACTCCTCCGGGGAGCTGTTTTTT. Translating it yields CASSQRDSSGELFF.

The rearrangement links TRBV6-5 to TRBJ1-5; maybe TRBD1 (5 bases). Germline V gene lookup returns CDR1 MNHEY and CDR2 SVGAGI. Trimming pared 6 bases from V and 2 bases from J, leaving 14 bases between. The CDR3 runs 15 residues. CDR3 sequence reads: CASRAPGQGNQPQHF. The CDR3 region has the DNA TGTGCCAGCAGGGCACCAGGGCAGGGCAATCAGCCCCAGCATTTT.

The genes are TRBV4-1 and TRBJ1-2, with D hard to call. The length of the CDR3 is 13 residues. Germline CDR1 and CDR2: MGHRA and YSYEKL. V lost 0 bases and J lost 6, with 8 bases in between. The CDR3 loop is CASSQDLGDGYTF. The DNA of the CDR3 is TGCGCCAGCAGCCAAGATCTTGGAGATGGCTACACCTTC.

The chain combines TRBV29-1 with TRBJ2-3; 10 nucleotides agree with TRBD2. V lost 3 bases, J lost 2 bases, and 5 bases stayed unmatched. Germline V CDR1 and CDR2: SQVTM, ANQGSEA. The CDR3 loop spans 15 amino acids. The CDR3 DNA reads as TGCAGCGTTGATCGGACTAGCGGACTCACAGATACGCAGTATTTT. Translation: CSVDRTSGLTDTQYF.

CDR3 DNA sequence: TGCGCCAGCAGCAGTTCGGGACAAGCATACGAGCAGTACTTC. Translation gives CASSSSGQAYEQYF. The rearrangement uses TRBV5-1 and TRBJ2-7; perhaps TRBD1 as D (6 bases). Trimming shortened V by 4 bases and J by 4 bases, and 15 bases separated the two germline ends. CDR1 and CDR2 (germline): SGHRS, YFSETQ. The CDR3 totals 14 residues.

The rearrangement joins TRBV6-2 or TRBV6-3 to TRBJ1-2, with D tentatively TRBD1 (6 bases). Between the trimmed V and J ends, which lost 5 bases and 5 bases, there was a span of 15 bases. Germline CDR1 and CDR2: MNHEY and SVGEGT. The CDR3 sequence is 14 residues long. The CDR3 reads CASSPQLGTYGYTF. DNA for the CDR3: TGTGCCAGCAGTCCGCAACTAGGGACATATGGCTACACCTTC.

The chain links TRBV9 to TRBJ2-6, with D uncertain. Germline loops: CDR1 SGDLS, CDR2 YYNGEE. V dropped 0 bases and J dropped 1 base, with 8 bases sitting between them. The CDR3 runs to 16 residues. CDR3 protein: CASSVDLGSGANVLTF. CDR3 DNA: TGTGCCAGCAGCGTAGACCTCGGGTCTGGGGCCAACGTCCTGACTTTC.

The rearrangement joins TRBV29-1 to TRBJ2-1, with 7 bases matching TRBD1. After removal of 7 bases from V and 7 bases from J, the junction contained 16 bases not matched to a gene. The CDR3 extends over 15 amino acids. CDR1 SQVTM and CDR2 ANQGSEA come from the germline V gene. The CDR3 DNA reads as TGCAGCGCCTATTCGACAGGGAAGGTGACGAATGAGCAGTTCTTC. This sequence encodes CSAYSTGKVTNEQFF.

The chain is built from TRBV6-6 and TRBJ1-3, with D tentatively TRBD1 (5 bases). Trimming removed 0 bases from V and 4 bases from J, with 10 bases in between. This CDR3 has 15 amino acids. Per the germline V gene, CDR1 is MNHNY and CDR2 is SVGAGI (reference sequence). The chain's CDR3 is CASSYSAGIGNTIYF. The CDR3 DNA follows: TGTGCCAGCAGTTACTCGGCAGGGATAGGAAACACCATATATTTT.

The chain combines TRBV12-5 with TRBJ2-1, with TRBD1 identical over 9 bases. Germline V gives CDR1 LGHNT, CDR2 FRNRAP. CDR3 length: 14 residues. V lost 8 bases to trimming and J lost 6 bases; unmatched junction nucleotides: 8. CDR3 DNA: TGTGCTAGTAGCCTCGGGACAGGGATCAATGAGCAGTTCTTC. This translates into CASSLGTGINEQFF.

The chain links TRBV24-1 to TRBJ2-1; D possibly corresponds to TRBD2 (5 bases). Germline CDR1 is KGHDR and CDR2 is SFDVKD. V lost 7 bases and J lost 7, with 19 bases in between. The CDR3 is made up of 15 amino acids. The CDR3 here is CATRSSGAPGNEQFF. Here the CDR3 DNA reads TGTGCCACCAGAAGCTCCGGAGCTCCGGGGAATGAGCAGTTCTTC.

The chain links TRBV5-1 to TRBJ1-4; D call uncertain. Germline CDR1 and CDR2: SGHRS and YFSETQ. Trimming shortened V by 0 bases and J by 0 bases, and 9 bases separated the two germline ends. The CDR3 spans 16 residues. The CDR3 region is CASSLVQQATNEKLFF. CDR3 nucleotides: TGCGCCAGCAGCTTGGTGCAGCAGGCAACTAATGAAAAACTGTTTTTT.

CDR3 in amino acids: CASSGTQETQYF. The CDR3 DNA follows: TGTGCCAGTAGCGGCACCCAAGAGACCCAGTACTTC. J is TRBJ2-5 and V is TRBV28; TRBD2 is a possible D gene (6 bases). The CDR3 consists of 12 residues. CDR1 and CDR2 from the germline V gene are MDHEN and SYDVKM. Trimming left V 9 bases short and J 1 base short, with 9 bases between.